Shown below are 22 T cell receptor beta chains from a single sample sequenced in a study of T cells after yellow fever vaccination. TCRdb re-derived calls from the 5' RACE reads in MiXCR, one entry per CDR3 protein. Altogether 150,000 to 200,000 distinct CDR3 sequences are present, around 10% being singletons, with the ten largest covering 35% to 45%. The sample in question was CD8+ T cells sorted from PBMCs, obtained 15 days after the yellow fever booster vaccination. These receptors were obtained from a man younger than 30 who received the YFV17D yellow fever vaccine.

This clonotype was counted only a few times. This chain joins TRBV12-3 or TRBV12-4 and TRBJ1-2; D ambiguous. Trimming took 2 bases from V and 3 from J, leaving 16 bases between them. The CDR3 has 16 amino acids. CDR3 loop: CASSLSAVGGYYGYTF. In DNA, the CDR3 is TGTGCCAGCAGTTTATCGGCGGTAGGTGGCTACTATGGCTACACCTTC.

This clonotype is a singleton in its sample. The J gene is TRBJ2-7, the V gene TRBV15; D tentatively reads TRBD1 or TRBD2 (8 bases each). This CDR3 is 16 amino acids long. V lost 3 bases and J lost 7, with 22 bases in between. The V gene's germline CDR1 is LNHNV and CDR2 YYDKDF (reference sequence). CDR3 DNA sequence: TGTGCCACCAGCAGTCCCCGGGGGGGACAGGTCGCGGAGCAGTACGTC. It encodes CATSSPRGGQVAEQYV.

This clonotype was seen a handful of times. The chain carries TRBV12-3 or TRBV12-4 and TRBJ1-5; 7 bases map to TRBD1. This CDR3 spans 13 amino acids. V shed 6 bases and J 7 bases; nucleotides not matched to a gene: 6. The CDR3 coding sequence is TGTGCCAGCAGCCCGACAGGGAACCAGCCCCAGCATTTT. It is translated as CASSPTGNQPQHF.

This clonotype was seen more than once but under ten times. The genes are TRBV7-2 and TRBJ1-3; D uncertain. Trimming took off 7 bases at V and 4 bases at J, with 17 bases between the two ends. CDR3 size: 15 residues. The germline gives CDR1 SGHTA, CDR2 FQGNSA. This chain's CDR3 is CASTHIGRSGNTIYF. CDR3 DNA: TGTGCCAGCACCCACATCGGCCGCTCGGGAAACACCATATATTTT.

This chain connects TRBV20-1 to TRBJ2-7, with 8 bases aligning to TRBD1. The germline V gene encodes CDR1 DFQATT and CDR2 SNEGSKA (reference sequence). The CDR3 sequence is 13 residues long. The V and J ends lost 3 bases and 3 bases, in that order; junction bases with no gene match: 4. CDR3 in amino acids: CSASHTGGYEQYV. In nucleotides, the CDR3 is TGCAGTGCTAGCCATACAGGGGGCTACGAGCAGTACGTC.

This clonotype was seen a few times. The V gene is TRBV7-2, the J gene TRBJ2-7; TRBD1 is a possible D gene (6 bases). Trimming cost V 4 bases and J 4 bases, with 11 bases left between them. The CDR3 runs 13 residues. Germline V lookup: CDR1 SGHTA, CDR2 FQGNSA. DNA for the CDR3: TGTGCCAGCAGCTCCTGGGACATTTACGAGCAGTACTTC. Translated: CASSSWDIYEQYF.

The sample holds a few counts of this clonotype. CDR3 in amino acids: CATSGDRGEFEQFF. In DNA form, the CDR3 reads TGTGCCACCAGTGGGGACAGGGGGGAATTTGAGCAGTTCTTC. This sequence joins TRBV24-1 and TRBJ2-1; 11 nucleotides match TRBD1. The germline V gene has CDR1 KGHDR and CDR2 SFDVKD. J was trimmed by 9 bases and V by 5 bases; bases with no gene match: 5. The CDR3 loop spans 14 amino acids.

The table lists this clonotype with a few counts. The V gene is TRBV29-1, the J gene TRBJ2-2; D not certain. The CDR3 sequence is 12 residues long. V gave up 2 bases and J gave up 4 bases, with 5 bases separating them. The germline V gene encodes CDR1 SQVTM and CDR2 ANQGSEA. The CDR3 here is CSVEPRTGELFF. The CDR3 coding sequence is TGCAGCGTTGAACCCCGCACCGGGGAGCTGTTTTTT.

This clonotype was counted between two and nine times. The V call is TRBV7-9, the J call TRBJ2-1; a possible D gene is TRBD1 (6 bases). Germline V gives CDR1 SEHNR, CDR2 FQNEAQ (reference sequence). Trimming stripped 5 bases from V and 0 bases from J, with 11 bases between. The CDR3 consists of 15 residues. The CDR3, as DNA: TGTGCCAGCAGCCCCCCACAGGGCTCCTACAATGAGCAGTTCTTC. Its translation: CASSPPQGSYNEQFF.

This clonotype was seen a few times. V is TRBV3-1 and J is TRBJ2-3; tentatively, D is TRBD2 (6 bases). Trimming took off 0 bases at V and 4 bases at J, with 20 bases between the two ends. This CDR3 comprises 18 residues. CDR1 and CDR2 (germline): LGHDT, YNNKEL (reference sequence). The CDR3 loop is CASSQEFSGGEYADTQYF. The CDR3 nucleotides are TGTGCCAGCAGCCAAGAATTTAGCGGCGGGGAGTACGCAGATACGCAGTATTTT.

This clonotype was seen only a few times. One end of the junction varies from germline; a read error may be responsible. The rearrangement links TRBV6-2 or TRBV6-3 to TRBJ2-7; D call uncertain. CDR3 size: 13 residues. CDR1 is MNHEY, CDR2 SVGEGT, per germline. The DNA of the CDR3 is TGTGCCAGCGGTTATGGGCCAACCTACGAGCAGTACTTC. Translating gives CASGYGPTYEQYF.

The rearrangement links TRBV18 to TRBJ2-5; 8 bases agree with TRBD1. Germline assignment: CDR1 KGHSH and CDR2 LQKENI. The V segment lost 3 bases and the J segment 4 bases; nucleotides outside the gene matches: 16. CDR3 length: 18 amino acids. This CDR3 is CASSPVLTEDRAGETQYF. CDR3 bases: TGTGCCAGCTCACCTGTCTTGACTGAGGACAGGGCAGGAGAGACCCAGTACTTC.

This clonotype was found a few times. The chain is built from TRBV13 and TRBJ2-5; TRBD1 matches at 7 bases. V gave up 6 bases and J gave up 0 bases; unmatched junction bases: 7. This CDR3 comprises 15 residues. In germline, CDR1 is PRHDT, CDR2 FYEKMQ (reference sequence). CDR3 sequence: CASSLLDRDQETQYF. DNA for the CDR3: TGTGCCAGCAGTTTACTAGACAGGGACCAAGAGACCCAGTACTTC.

This clonotype was seen a few times. The rearrangement uses TRBV4-1 and TRBJ2-7; 9 nucleotides agree with TRBD1. The CDR3 has 16 amino acids. V shed 3 bases and J 0 bases; nucleotides not matched to a gene: 6. Looked up from germline, CDR1 is MGHRA and CDR2 is YSYEKL. CDR3 coding DNA: TGCGCCAGCAGCCAGGGGACAGGGCCTAACTCCTACGAGCAGTACTTC. Amino acids: CASSQGTGPNSYEQYF.

V and J are TRBV4-1 and TRBJ2-5, with TRBD2 matching 8 bases. CDR3 length: 16 amino acids. V was clipped by 5 bases and J by 3 bases; unmatched bases: 11. Germline CDR1 MGHRA, CDR2 YSYEKL. The CDR3 nucleotides read TGCGCCAGCAGCTCCTTCCTGACTAGCGTTGAAGAGACCCAGTACTTC. Its translation: CASSSFLTSVEETQYF.

This clonotype was seen repeatedly, ten times or more. The chain employs TRBV12-3 or TRBV12-4 and TRBJ2-3, with 11 bases identical to TRBD2. The CDR3 is 15 residues long. The V segment lost 5 bases and the J segment 3 bases; nucleotides outside the gene matches: 4. The CDR3 loop is CASSNSGGATDTQYF. CDR3 nucleotides: TGTGCCAGCAGTAATAGCGGGGGGGCGACAGATACGCAGTATTTT.

The sample holds a few counts of this clonotype. For the CDR3, the DNA is TGTGCCAGCAGCGCGGAGGAGGTCGGGGGGCTGAATGAGCAGTTCTTC. It translates to CASSAEEVGGLNEQFF. The chain joins TRBV7-9 to TRBJ2-1; D might be TRBD2 (7 bases). Trimming stripped 5 bases from V and 7 bases from J, with 21 bases between. CDR1 is SEHNR and CDR2 is FQNEAQ in the germline V gene (reference sequence). The CDR3 has 16 amino acids. The full variable domain, with the rest looked up from reference TRBV7-9 and TRBJ2-1, is DTGVSQNPRHKITKRGQNVTFRCDPISEHNRLYWYRQTLGQGPEFLTYFQNEAQLEKSRLLSDRFSAERPKGSFSTLEIQRTEQGDSAMYLCASSAEEVGGLNEQFFGPGTRLTVL.

V usage is TRBV19 and J usage is TRBJ2-3; D is possibly TRBD2 (6 bases). The CDR3 has 15 residues. CDR1 and CDR2 from the germline V gene are LNHDA and SQIVND (reference sequence). V gave up 3 bases and J gave up 0 bases, with 10 bases separating them. The CDR3 bases are TGTGCCAGTAGTATGGGCGGGGCTAGCACAGATACGCAGTATTTT. It translates to CASSMGGASTDTQYF.

The genes are TRBV20-1 and TRBJ1-1; 7 bases match TRBD1. After removal of 6 bases from V and 5 bases from J, the junction contained 18 bases not matched to a gene. The CDR3 is made up of 16 amino acids. Germline CDR1 DFQATT, CDR2 SNEGSKA (reference sequence). The CDR3 is CSARPGADRARTEAFF. The CDR3 DNA is TGCAGTGCGAGACCAGGGGCCGACAGGGCGCGGACTGAAGCTTTCTTT.

This clonotype was seen many times. The chain is built from TRBV7-3 and TRBJ1-2; 7 bases align to TRBD1. The CDR3 totals 13 residues. Germline CDR1 and CDR2: SGHTA and FQGTGA. V trimming: 5 bases; J trimming: 4 bases; junction bases outside the gene matches: 4. The CDR3 protein is CASSTGTAYGYTF. CDR3 sequence (DNA): TGTGCCAGCAGCACCGGGACAGCCTATGGCTACACCTTC.

This clonotype was seen repeatedly, ten times or more. The chain links TRBV29-1 to TRBJ1-1; 7 bases are shared with TRBD1. With 4 bases clipped from V and 11 bases from J, the junction kept 4 bases outside the gene matches. Per germline, CDR1 SQVTM and CDR2 ANQGSEA. The CDR3 loop spans 10 amino acids. The CDR3 coding sequence is TGCAGCGTTGGGGACAGTCCCGCTTTCTTT. The encoded protein is CSVGDSPAFF.

This clonotype has just a few counts. The J gene is TRBJ2-7, the V gene TRBV12-3 or TRBV12-4; D is undetermined. Trimming removed 3 bases from V and 0 bases from J, with 12 bases in between. The CDR3 runs to 15 residues. The CDR3 spells CASSFRAVLSYEQYF. CDR3 nucleotide sequence: TGTGCCAGCAGTTTTCGGGCAGTCCTCTCCTACGAGCAGTACTTC.